The 11 T cell receptor beta chains below were found in one sample sequenced in a study of T cells in Graves' hyperthyroidism and ophthalmopathy. Researchers amplified the TCR beta CDR3 regions from RNA transcripts. A set of HTBI primers served as the primers for a first-round RT-PCR of the TCR CDR3. TCRdb re-called the multiplex PCR reads with MiXCR, one entry per CDR3 protein. The sample shows about 610,000 distinct CDR3 sequences, about 15% of them seen only once. The source material was blood. Source of these receptors: a middle-aged woman with Graves' ophthalmopathy.

In this sample, this clonotype turned up many times. The J gene is TRBJ2-6, the V gene TRBV28, with D unresolved. CDR1 MDHEN and CDR2 SYDVKM come from the germline V gene. V was cut by 5 bases and J by 0 bases, with 2 bases left in between. CDR3 length equals 13 residues. In DNA, the CDR3 is TGTGCCAGCAGTAACTCTGGGGCCAACGTCCTGACTTTC. It is translated as CASSNSGANVLTF. The variable domain in full, with the rest retrieved from reference TRBV28 and TRBJ2-6, is DVKVTQSSRYLVKRTGEKVFLECVQDMDHENMFWYRQDPGLGLRLIYFSYDVKMKEKGDIPEGYSVSREKKERFSLILESASTNQTSMYLCASSNSGANVLTFGAGSRLTVL.

This clonotype occurred a few times. The V gene is TRBV5-4, the J gene TRBJ2-3, with 10 bases matching TRBD2. V gave up 0 bases and J gave up 2 bases; unmatched junction bases: 3. The CDR3 loop spans 16 amino acids. Germline V gene sequence: CDR1 SGHNT, CDR2 YYREEE (reference sequence). The CDR3, as DNA: TGTGCCAGCAGCTTGGATCTAGCGGGAGTCACAGATACGCAGTATTTT. This gives the protein CASSLDLAGVTDTQYF.

The CDR3 here is CASSPLKTRREQYF. DNA for the CDR3: TGTGCCAGCAGTCCCCTTAAGACCCGGCGCGAGCAGTACTTC. The V call is TRBV12-3 or TRBV12-4, the J call TRBJ2-7, with D unresolved. V dropped 5 bases and J dropped 6 bases, with 17 bases sitting between them. The CDR3 sequence is 14 residues long.

This clonotype was seen at least ten times. The gene calls are TRBV5-1 and TRBJ2-7; tentative D call: TRBD2 (6 bases). Trimming shortened V by 1 base and J by 2 bases, and 13 bases separated the two germline ends. The germline V gene has CDR1 SGHRS and CDR2 YFSETQ. This CDR3 has 15 residues. The CDR3 sequence is CASSLTLANPYEQYF. The CDR3 nucleotides are TGCGCCAGCAGCTTGACCCTAGCGAACCCCTACGAGCAGTACTTC. Combining the CDR3 with reference TRBV5-1 and TRBJ2-7 gives the whole variable domain KAGVTQTPRYLIKTRGQQVTLSCSPISGHRSVSWYQQTPGQGLQFLFEYFSETQRNKGNFPGRFSGRQFSNSRSEMNVSTLELGDSALYLCASSLTLANPYEQYFGPGTRLTVT.

This clonotype has ten or more counts. The chain employs TRBV7-2 and TRBJ2-5, with D perhaps being TRBD1 or TRBD2 (5 bases each). This CDR3 has 17 residues. V was pared by 5 bases and J by 4 bases, with 23 bases between. From germline, CDR1 is SGHTA and CDR2 FQGNSA. The CDR3 nucleotides read TGTGCCAGCAGCACGACCGGGACCCACATTGGATCAGAGACCCAGTACTTC. Translating gives CASSTTGTHIGSETQYF.

This clonotype was counted at least ten times. V usage is TRBV28 and J usage is TRBJ2-7, with TRBD2 matching 8 bases. The junction had 9 bases not matched to a gene; V was cut back by 2 bases and J by 12 bases. Germline-derived CDR1 and CDR2 are MDHEN and SYDVKM. This CDR3 is 13 amino acids long. As DNA, the CDR3 is TGTGCCAGCAGTTTAATCGTAGCGGGGATTACGTACTTC. This gives the protein CASSLIVAGITYF.

The chain recombines TRBV7-9 with TRBJ2-5, with 10 bases identical to TRBD2. The CDR3 sequence is 17 residues long. V dropped 1 base and J dropped 4; count of bases not matched to a gene: 9. Germline lookup yields CDR1 SEHNR and CDR2 FQNEAQ (reference sequence). For the CDR3, the DNA is TGTGCCAGCAGCTTAGGGTCTAGCGGGAGAGGAGGAGAGACCCAGTACTTC. Translated: CASSLGSSGRGGETQYF.

V gene TRBV7-2 combines with J gene TRBJ2-7; no definite D call. The CDR3 is made up of 14 amino acids. Germline V CDR1 and CDR2: SGHTA, FQGNSA. The V gene lost 1 base and the J gene lost 6 bases, with 13 bases spanning the gap. The CDR3: CASSLESFGIEQYF. CDR3 nucleotides: TGTGCCAGCAGCTTAGAATCGTTTGGAATCGAGCAGTACTTC.

This clonotype was observed a handful of times. This sequence joins TRBV7-3 and TRBJ1-1; D perhaps matches TRBD1 (6 bases). CDR3 length: 15 residues. Germline assignment: CDR1 SGHTA and CDR2 FQGTGA. V was trimmed by 5 bases and J by 10 bases, leaving 23 bases between them. The CDR3 DNA sequence: TGTGCCAGCAGCGCGGCGGGGGCAGGCGAGGGTGTAGCTTTCTTT. This encodes CASSAAGAGEGVAFF.

This clonotype was counted at least ten times. V gene TRBV29-1 combines with J gene TRBJ1-1; D might be TRBD1 (5 bases). The CDR3 consists of 14 residues. Between the trimmed V and J ends, which lost 1 base and 1 base, there was a span of 10 bases. The germline CDR1 and CDR2 sequences are SQVTM and ANQGSEA. CDR3 nucleotide sequence: TGCAGCGTTGAAGCGAGGCAGGGGAACACTGAAGCTTTCTTT. Translating it yields CSVEARQGNTEAFF.

This clonotype was seen at least ten times. The chain employs TRBV29-1 and TRBJ1-1; D call uncertain. This CDR3 is 12 amino acids long. The germline V and J ends were trimmed by 7 bases and 4 bases, with 13 bases remaining between them. Looked up from germline, CDR1 is SQVTM and CDR2 is ANQGSEA. The CDR3 region has the DNA TGCAGCGACCAAGGAAGGAGCACTGAAGCTTTCTTT. It yields the protein CSDQGRSTEAFF.